Listed below are T cell receptor beta chains from one sample, sequenced in a study of spatial heterogeneity in lung cancer. TCRdb ran MiXCR on the 5' RACE reads and lists one entry per CDR3 protein. The table shows 20,000 to 25,000 distinct CDR3 sequences, with over 7.5% occurring only once. The sample here was lung tumor tissue, taken at surgery. The receptor source for this set is a male donor with early-stage non-small cell lung cancer. Both conserved end residues are part of each CDR3. The D gene is left open where the match is weak. A clone size is listed for some rows: how often the clone was seen (once, few, many), or a class if it is expanded.

DNA: TGTGCCAGCAGCCAAGGGGTTAGCTCCTACGAGCAGTACTTC
CDR3: CASSQGVSSYEQYF
size: many
V: TRBV3-1
D: -
J: TRBJ2-7

DNA: TGTGCCTGGAGTGGCAGGGCTAATTCACCCCTCCACTTT
CDR3: CAWSGRANSPLHF
size: few
V: TRBV30
D: -
J: TRBJ1-6

DNA: TGTGCCAGCAGCTCCCAGGGGCTCCAGTACTTC
CDR3: CASSSQGLQYF
size: few
V: TRBV7-2
D: -
J: TRBJ2-7

DNA: TGTGCCTCCCCTACGGCGGGAGGGCCCAATGAGCAGTTCTTC
CDR3: CASPTAGGPNEQFF
size: -
V: TRBV30
D: TRBD2
J: TRBJ2-1

DNA: TGCAGTGCTAGACGGGGGCAAGAGACCCAGTACTTC
CDR3: CSARRGQETQYF
size: -
V: TRBV20-1
D: -
J: TRBJ2-5

DNA: TGTGCCAGCCCTAGAAATCGGCTCCACAAACAGCTTACAGATACGCAGTATTTT
CDR3: CASPRNRLHKQLTDTQYF
size: few
V: TRBV11-2
D: -
J: TRBJ2-3

DNA: TGTGCCAGCAGCTTGATAAGGGAGGGAGGGGCGGAGCAGTTCTTC
CDR3: CASSLIREGGAEQFF
size: many
V: TRBV5-6
D: TRBD2
J: TRBJ2-1

DNA: TGTGCCAGCGGAGACAGGGGGTTATACGAGCAGTACTTC
CDR3: CASGDRGLYEQYF
size: -
V: TRBV7-9
D: TRBD1
J: TRBJ2-7

DNA: TGTGCCAGCAGTTTATTATCGGCCAAAAACATTCAGTACTTC
CDR3: CASSLLSAKNIQYF
size: few
V: TRBV27
D: -
J: TRBJ2-4

DNA: TGTGCCAGCAGTTCGAAGCCGACCTCCCGGGCTTTCTTT
CDR3: CASSSKPTSRAFF
size: many
V: TRBV27
D: -
J: TRBJ1-1

DNA: TGTGCCAGCAGTTTGGGGCCAGGGGAAGAGACCCAGTACTTC
CDR3: CASSLGPGEETQYF
size: few
V: TRBV12-3/TRBV12-4
D: -
J: TRBJ2-5

DNA: TGCAGTGCTATCTCCGGGGAAGGAATCCAGCCCCAGCATTTT
CDR3: CSAISGEGIQPQHF
size: many
V: TRBV20-1
D: -
J: TRBJ1-5

DNA: TGTGCCAGCAGTCAAAGAACAGGGTCCCACACCGGGGAGCTGTTTTTT
CDR3: CASSQRTGSHTGELFF
size: many
V: TRBV11-3
D: -
J: TRBJ2-2

DNA: TGTGCCAGCAGCTTAGCGACGGGGGGCACAGATACGCAGTATTTT
CDR3: CASSLATGGTDTQYF
size: -
V: TRBV7-2
D: -
J: TRBJ2-3

DNA: TGTGCCAGCAGCTCAGAACTGTCCGGGGAGCTGTTTTTT
CDR3: CASSSELSGELFF
size: many
V: TRBV5-4
D: -
J: TRBJ2-2

DNA: TGTGCCAGCAGCTTAGGTGACTATCAGCCCCAGCATTTT
CDR3: CASSLGDYQPQHF
size: many
V: TRBV7-2
D: -
J: TRBJ1-5

DNA: TGTGCCAGCAGTCCTCGACAGGCCTACGAGCAGTACTTC
CDR3: CASSPRQAYEQYF
size: few
V: TRBV27
D: -
J: TRBJ2-7

DNA: TGCAGTGCTCGGGAGACAGGGGGCTATTCACCCCTCCACTTT
CDR3: CSARETGGYSPLHF
size: medium-sized
V: TRBV20-1
D: TRBD1
J: TRBJ1-6

DNA: TGTGCCAGCAGCTTGAACAGGGCTGGGGCCAACGTCCTGACTTTC
CDR3: CASSLNRAGANVLTF
size: many
V: TRBV6-4
D: -
J: TRBJ2-6

DNA: TGTGCCAGCGCTACAGGGGCCTCTGGGGCCAACGTCCTGACTTTC
CDR3: CASATGASGANVLTF
size: once
V: TRBV28
D: TRBD1
J: TRBJ2-6

DNA: TGTGCCAGCAGCTTATGGCTGGACACTGAAGCTTTCTTT
CDR3: CASSLWLDTEAFF
size: -
V: TRBV7-3
D: -
J: TRBJ1-1

DNA: TGTGCCAGCAGATACAGCTCCTACGAGCAGTACTTC
CDR3: CASRYSSYEQYF
size: many
V: TRBV12-3/TRBV12-4
D: -
J: TRBJ2-7

DNA: TGTGCCAGCAGTTTACGTGTCGGGAACACTGAAGCTTTCTTT
CDR3: CASSLRVGNTEAFF
size: few
V: TRBV12-3/TRBV12-4
D: -
J: TRBJ1-1

DNA: TGTGCCAGCAGCCCCGGGGTCTTCGGCTACGAGCAGTACTTC
CDR3: CASSPGVFGYEQYF
size: many
V: TRBV6-2/TRBV6-3
D: -
J: TRBJ2-7

DNA: TGTGCCACCAGCAGAGATAAAGGTGGCAGCCGCACAGATACGCAGTATTTT
CDR3: CATSRDKGGSRTDTQYF
size: few
V: TRBV15
D: -
J: TRBJ2-3

DNA: TGCGCCAGCAGCTTGATCACCGACACTGAAGCTTTCTTT
CDR3: CASSLITDTEAFF
size: many
V: TRBV5-1
D: -
J: TRBJ1-1

DNA: TGTGCCAGCAGTTTGTCGGGAAACACCATATATTTT
CDR3: CASSLSGNTIYF
size: many
V: TRBV12-3/TRBV12-4
D: -
J: TRBJ1-3

DNA: TGTGCCATCAGCACGGGACTGTCCGGGGAGCTGTTTTTT
CDR3: CAISTGLSGELFF
size: medium-sized
V: TRBV10-3
D: -
J: TRBJ2-2

DNA: TGTGCCAGCAGCCTGAGCTCCTATAATTCACCCCTCCACTTT
CDR3: CASSLSSYNSPLHF
size: many
V: TRBV7-6
D: -
J: TRBJ1-6